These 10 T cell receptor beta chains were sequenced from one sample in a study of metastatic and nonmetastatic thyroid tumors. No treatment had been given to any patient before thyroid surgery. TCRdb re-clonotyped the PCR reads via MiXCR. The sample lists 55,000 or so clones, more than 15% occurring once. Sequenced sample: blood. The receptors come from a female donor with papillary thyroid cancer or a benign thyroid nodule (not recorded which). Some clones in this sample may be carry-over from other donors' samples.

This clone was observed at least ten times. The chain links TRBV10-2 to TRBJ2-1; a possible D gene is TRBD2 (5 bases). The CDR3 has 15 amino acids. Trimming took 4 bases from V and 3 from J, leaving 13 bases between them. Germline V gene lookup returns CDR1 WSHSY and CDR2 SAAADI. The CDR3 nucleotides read TGCGCCAGCAGTGTGTCAGCGGTAGGCTACAATGAGCAGTTCTTC. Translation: CASSVSAVGYNEQFF.

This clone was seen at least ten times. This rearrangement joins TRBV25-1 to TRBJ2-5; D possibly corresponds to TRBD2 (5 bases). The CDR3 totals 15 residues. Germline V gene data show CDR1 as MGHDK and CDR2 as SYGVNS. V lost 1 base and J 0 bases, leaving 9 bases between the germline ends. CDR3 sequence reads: CASSESDGNQETQYF. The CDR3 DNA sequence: TGTGCCAGCAGTGAATCGGACGGGAACCAAGAGACCCAGTACTTC.

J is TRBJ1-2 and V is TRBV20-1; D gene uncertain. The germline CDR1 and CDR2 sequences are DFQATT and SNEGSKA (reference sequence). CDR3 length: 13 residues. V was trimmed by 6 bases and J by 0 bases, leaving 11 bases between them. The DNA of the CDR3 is TGCAGTGCCCCTGAGGGCTCTAACTATGGCTACACCTTC. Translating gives CSAPEGSNYGYTF.

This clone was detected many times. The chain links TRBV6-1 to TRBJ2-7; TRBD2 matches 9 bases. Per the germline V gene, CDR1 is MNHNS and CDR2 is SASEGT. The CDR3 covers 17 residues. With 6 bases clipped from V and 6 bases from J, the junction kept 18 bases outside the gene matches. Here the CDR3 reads CASSPRVSGSRAREQYF. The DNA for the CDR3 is TGTGCCAGCAGCCCTAGGGTTAGCGGGAGTAGGGCTCGCGAGCAGTACTTC.

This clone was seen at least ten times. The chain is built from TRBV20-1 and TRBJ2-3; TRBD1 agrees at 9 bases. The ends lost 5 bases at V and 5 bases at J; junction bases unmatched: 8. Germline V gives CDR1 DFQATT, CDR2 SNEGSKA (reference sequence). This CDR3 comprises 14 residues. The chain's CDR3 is CSAGQGTVRDTQYF. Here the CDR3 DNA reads TGCAGTGCTGGACAGGGGACCGTTCGAGATACGCAGTATTTT.

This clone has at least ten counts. The CDR3 loop reads CATSDWGLADYNEQFF. CDR3 coding DNA: TGTGCCACCAGTGATTGGGGGCTAGCCGACTACAATGAGCAGTTCTTC. This rearrangement joins TRBV24-1 to TRBJ2-1; D is perhaps TRBD1 (6 bases). The V end lost 2 bases, the J end lost 3 bases, and 13 bases lay between the germline ends. Looked up from germline, CDR1 is KGHDR and CDR2 is SFDVKD. CDR3 length equals 16 residues.

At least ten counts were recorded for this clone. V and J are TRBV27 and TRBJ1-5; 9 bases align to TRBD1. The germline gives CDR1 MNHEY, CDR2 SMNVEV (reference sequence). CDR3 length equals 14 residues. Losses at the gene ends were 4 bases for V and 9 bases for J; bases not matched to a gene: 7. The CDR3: CASSSDRGGGPQHF. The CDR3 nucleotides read TGTGCCAGCAGTTCAGACAGGGGGGGGGGGCCCCAGCATTTT.

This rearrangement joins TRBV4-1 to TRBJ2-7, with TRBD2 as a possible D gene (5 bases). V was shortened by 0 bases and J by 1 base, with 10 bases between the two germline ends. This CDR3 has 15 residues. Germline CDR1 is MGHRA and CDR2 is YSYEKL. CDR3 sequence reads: CASSQERAYSYEQYF. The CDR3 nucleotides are TGCGCCAGCAGCCAAGAGAGGGCGTATTCCTACGAGCAGTACTTC.

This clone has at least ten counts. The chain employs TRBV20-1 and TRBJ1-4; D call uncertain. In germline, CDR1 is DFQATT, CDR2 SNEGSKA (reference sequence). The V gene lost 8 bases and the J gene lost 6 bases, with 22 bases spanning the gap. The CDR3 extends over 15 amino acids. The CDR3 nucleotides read TGCAGTATCCCTGGCGTCGGGGAAGCAGATGAAAAACTGTTTTTT. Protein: CSIPGVGEADEKLFF.

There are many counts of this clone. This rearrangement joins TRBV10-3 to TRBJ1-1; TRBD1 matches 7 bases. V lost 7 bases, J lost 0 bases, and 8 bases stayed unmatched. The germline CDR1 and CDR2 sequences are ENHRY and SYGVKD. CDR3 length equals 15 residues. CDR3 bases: TGTGCCATCACCAGACAGGGTGTGATGAACACTGAAGCTTTCTTT. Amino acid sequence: CAITRQGVMNTEAFF.